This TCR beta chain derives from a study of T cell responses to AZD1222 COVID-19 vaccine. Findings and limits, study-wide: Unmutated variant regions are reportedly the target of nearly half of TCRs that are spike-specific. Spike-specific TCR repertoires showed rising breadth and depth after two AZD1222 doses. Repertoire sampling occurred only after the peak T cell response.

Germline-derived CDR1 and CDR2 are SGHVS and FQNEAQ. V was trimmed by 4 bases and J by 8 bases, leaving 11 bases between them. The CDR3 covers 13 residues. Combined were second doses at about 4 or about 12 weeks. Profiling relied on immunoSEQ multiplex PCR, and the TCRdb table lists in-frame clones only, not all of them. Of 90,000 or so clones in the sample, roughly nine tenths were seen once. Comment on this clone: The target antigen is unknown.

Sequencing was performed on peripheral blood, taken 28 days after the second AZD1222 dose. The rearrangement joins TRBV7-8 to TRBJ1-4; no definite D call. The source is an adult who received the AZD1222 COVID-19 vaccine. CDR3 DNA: TGTGCCAGCAGCTCCCGTTTTCGGGAAAAACTGTTTTTT. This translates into CASSSRFREKLFF. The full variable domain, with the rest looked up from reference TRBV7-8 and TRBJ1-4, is GAGVSQSPRYKVAKRGQDVALRCDPISGHVSLFWYQQALGQGPEFLTYFQNEAQLDKSGLPSDRFFAERPEGSVSTLKIQRTQQEDSAVYLCASSSRFREKLFFGSGTQLSVL.